This T cell receptor (beta chain) derives from a study of T cells in Graves' hyperthyroidism and ophthalmopathy. Study at large: Staff took peripheral blood when the initial diagnosis was made, before any treatment began.

The CDR3 sequence is 13 residues long. Germline assignment: CDR1 DFQATT and CDR2 SNEGSKA (reference sequence). The V and J ends lost 5 bases and 6 bases respectively, with 14 bases between them. Overall study results and limits: Separating ophthalmopathy from stable hyperthyroidism was achieved by a 13 V-J model. Within blood appeared most thyroid clonotypes that had expanded above 0.001.

Using RNA transcripts as the source, TCR beta CDR3 regions were amplified. A set of HTBI primers served as the primers for a first-round RT-PCR of the TCR CDR3. TCRdb itself ran the multiplex PCR reads through MiXCR, one entry per CDR3 protein. The sample lists about 610,000 distinct CDR3 sequences, 14% to 15% occurring once. This clonotype was recorded many times. Its antigen is not identified. The TCR originated in a woman in her thirties or forties with Graves' ophthalmopathy. J is TRBJ1-5 and V is TRBV20-1; D not resolved. The sequencing sample was made of blood. The CDR3 sequence is CSAGRKGGQPQHF. The DNA of the CDR3 is TGCAGTGCTGGCCGTAAGGGCGGTCAGCCCCAGCATTTT.